The source of this T cell receptor (beta chain) is a study of early T cells in non-severe SARS-CoV-2 infection. In the study overall: RNA in bulk from unsorted whole blood was sequenced, and chains were unpaired.

CDR3 length equals 13 residues. Trimming took 6 bases from V and 9 from J, leaving 18 bases between them. CDR1 is MDHEN, CDR2 SYDVKM, per germline. This clonotype was recorded at least ten times. Antigen: not known. The TCR library protocol was used to attach unique molecular identifiers. These identifiers were attached to individual cDNA molecules. Via MiXCR, TCRdb re-called the 5' RACE reads, giving one row per CDR3 protein. The table lists tens of thousands of distinct CDR3 sequences, roughly an eighth of them singletons. Study results and limitations: There was a bias toward anti-spike CD8 responses in VDJdb matching, which missed private and CD4 specificities.

This clonotype originated in an adult who was a healthcare worker with PCR-confirmed SARS-CoV-2 infection or an uninfected control (not recorded which). The chain couples TRBV28 to TRBJ2-7, with D possibly being TRBD2 (5 bases). Material: whole blood, obtained at baseline. The DNA of the CDR3 is TGTGCCAGCAGCCCGACCGGACTTACGAGGCAGTACTTC. It is translated as CASSPTGLTRQYF.